Below are 27 T cell receptor beta chains sequenced from a single sample in a study of beta chain features in type 1 diabetes. Expressed TCRB transcripts were sequenced after all isolated RNA was converted to cDNA. Some clones are missing from TCRdb's copy, which holds only in-frame ones; the method was immunoSEQ multiplex PCR. The table includes some 400,000 clones, around 15% detected once. The sequencing sample was made of naive CD4+ T cells from blood. The source is a woman under 30 in good health.

This chain uses TRBV30 with TRBJ2-2, with D perhaps matching TRBD2 (6 bases). The germline V and J ends were trimmed by 7 bases and 6 bases, with 9 bases remaining between them. This CDR3 has 11 residues. Looked up from germline, CDR1 is GTSNPN and CDR2 is SVGIG (reference sequence). This CDR3 reads CASRRAGELFF. The CDR3 DNA reads as TGTGCCTCTCGGAGGGCCGGGGAGCTGTTTTTT.

The chain is built from TRBV6-5 and TRBJ1-4; 8 bases agree with TRBD1. V trimming: 5 bases; J trimming: 8 bases; junction bases outside the gene matches: 10. The germline V gene has CDR1 MNHEY and CDR2 SVGAGI. CDR3 length: 15 amino acids. CDR3 amino acids: CASSTHDRGREKLFF. The CDR3 DNA follows: TGTGCCAGCAGTACCCATGACAGGGGTAGAGAAAAACTGTTTTTT.

CDR3: CASSQGRRQETQYF. The CDR3 DNA reads as TGTGCCAGCAGTCAGGGTCGGAGACAAGAGACCCAGTACTTC. The chain uses TRBV27 and TRBJ2-5, with D perhaps matching TRBD1 (5 bases). In germline, CDR1 is MNHEY, CDR2 SMNVEV (reference sequence). V was shortened by 5 bases and J by 2 bases, with 12 bases between the two germline ends. The CDR3 sequence is 14 residues long.

The genes are TRBV7-2 and TRBJ2-3, with D perhaps matching TRBD1 (8 bases). The germline V gene has CDR1 SGHTA and CDR2 FQGNSA. Trimming shortened V by 4 bases and J by 0 bases, and 14 bases separated the two germline ends. The CDR3 consists of 16 residues. The CDR3 loop is CASSSGQGGSTDTQYF. As DNA, the CDR3 is TGTGCCAGCAGCTCCGGACAGGGAGGGAGCACAGATACGCAGTATTTT.

The chain uses TRBV6-6 and TRBJ2-5; D remains unclear. Looked up from germline, CDR1 is MNHNY and CDR2 is SVGAGI (reference sequence). This CDR3 spans 11 amino acids. The V and J ends lost 4 bases and 4 bases respectively, with 4 bases between them. The DNA for the CDR3 is TGTGCCAGCAGTTCCGTAGAGACCCAGTACTTC. Its protein product is CASSSVETQYF.

A few counts support this clone. This chain connects TRBV29-1 to TRBJ2-5; D unresolved. With 3 bases removed from V and 2 bases from J, the gap between germline ends came to 7 bases. CDR3 length: 12 residues. Germline V lookup: CDR1 SQVTM, CDR2 ANQGSEA. The CDR3 sequence is CSVEARQETQYF. DNA of the CDR3: TGCAGCGTTGAGGCCAGGCAAGAGACCCAGTACTTC.

Only a few counts were recorded for this clone. The chain joins TRBV23-1 to TRBJ1-2; perhaps TRBD1 as D (5 bases). TRBV23-1 is recorded as an ORF, its role being uncertain. V lost 3 bases and J lost 0, with 14 bases in between. The CDR3 sequence is 16 residues long. The DNA for the CDR3 is TGCGCCAGCAGTCATCGCCGACAGAACGCTAACTATGGCTACACCTTC. This gives the protein CASSHRRQNANYGYTF.

The sample holds a few counts of this clone. This rearrangement joins TRBV6-5 to TRBJ2-1; TRBD2 aligns across 11 bases. V trimming: 4 bases; J trimming: 6 bases; junction bases outside the gene matches: 5. The CDR3 runs to 15 residues. Germline CDR1 is MNHEY and CDR2 is SVGAGI. Written as DNA, the CDR3 is TGTGCCAGCAGTTCCCGACTAGCGGGGCTCAATGAGCAGTTCTTC. Translating gives CASSSRLAGLNEQFF.

This chain uses TRBV30 with TRBJ2-5, with 10 bases that match TRBD2. After removal of 0 bases from V and 2 bases from J, the junction contained 3 bases not matched to a gene. CDR3 size: 15 residues. CDR1 is GTSNPN, CDR2 SVGIG, per germline (reference sequence). The CDR3 protein is CAWSVLAGRQETQYF. CDR3 DNA: TGTGCCTGGAGTGTACTAGCGGGACGACAAGAGACCCAGTACTTC.

The CDR3 loop is CASSPGQAAQETQYF. The DNA of the CDR3 is TGTGCCAGCAGCCCCGGACAGGCGGCGCAAGAGACCCAGTACTTC. The chain recombines TRBV7-3 with TRBJ2-5, with TRBD1 matching 7 bases. In germline, CDR1 is SGHTA, CDR2 FQGTGA. CDR3 length: 15 amino acids. V shed 5 bases and J 2 bases; nucleotides not matched to a gene: 8.

The chain combines TRBV29-1 with TRBJ2-3; TRBD1 aligns across 7 bases. Trimming at V came to 4 bases and at J to 0 bases, leaving 1 base not matched to a gene. CDR3 length: 13 amino acids. CDR1 and CDR2 from the germline V gene are SQVTM and ANQGSEA. CDR3 sequence: CSVGQGSTDTQYF. In DNA, the CDR3 is TGCAGCGTTGGACAGGGCAGCACAGATACGCAGTATTTT.

The V call is TRBV30, the J call TRBJ2-1; 11 bases map to TRBD2. CDR3 length: 15 residues. Germline-derived CDR1 and CDR2 are GTSNPN and SVGIG (reference sequence). Trimming at V came to 2 bases and at J to 6 bases, leaving 6 bases not matched to a gene. The CDR3: CAWSSTSGSFNEQFF. The CDR3 nucleotides are TGTGCCTGGAGTTCCACTAGCGGGAGTTTCAATGAGCAGTTCTTC.

J is TRBJ2-2 and V is TRBV30; D gene ambiguous. In germline, CDR1 is GTSNPN, CDR2 SVGIG (reference sequence). Trimming pared 0 bases from V and 2 bases from J, leaving 10 bases between. CDR3 length: 15 amino acids. CDR3 sequence: CAWSVGGFNTGELFF. The CDR3 nucleotides read TGTGCCTGGAGTGTAGGCGGATTCAACACCGGGGAGCTGTTTTTT.

V is TRBV28 and J is TRBJ2-7; TRBD2 might be the D (6 bases). This CDR3 is 14 amino acids long. V was clipped by 6 bases and J by 0 bases, with 12 bases between them. Germline V gene data show CDR1 as MDHEN and CDR2 as SYDVKM. The CDR3 DNA reads as TGTGCCAGCAGAAACGGAGGGAGCTCCTACGAGCAGTACTTC. Translated, it gives CASRNGGSSYEQYF.

The table lists this clone with a few counts. V usage is TRBV30 and J usage is TRBJ1-2; D is perhaps TRBD1 (6 bases). Germline V lookup: CDR1 GTSNPN, CDR2 SVGIG (reference sequence). The V gene lost 7 bases and the J gene lost 3 bases, with 18 bases spanning the gap. The CDR3 extends over 14 amino acids. The CDR3 region has the DNA TGTGCCTACCACCGGGACATCCTATACTATGGCTACACCTTC. This translates into CAYHRDILYYGYTF.

The rearrangement links TRBV29-1 to TRBJ2-3; 8 nucleotides align to TRBD2. J was trimmed by 5 bases and V by 6 bases; bases with no gene match: 10. CDR3 length: 14 residues. CDR1 is SQVTM, CDR2 ANQGSEA, per germline. The DNA of the CDR3 is TGCAGCGTCCACGAGCGGGGGCCTGAAGATACGCAGTATTTT. It codes for CSVHERGPEDTQYF.

This clone was seen a few times. The chain combines TRBV11-2 with TRBJ2-3, with a tentative D call TRBD1 (5 bases). The germline V gene encodes CDR1 SGHAT and CDR2 FQNNGV. The CDR3 has 16 residues. The V end was cut by 6 bases, the J end by 4 bases, with 20 bases between. The DNA for the CDR3 is TGTGCCAGCAGTGTCCAGGGCCGGTCCTTCCCAGATACGCAGTATTTT. Its protein product is CASSVQGRSFPDTQYF.

The CDR3 spells CATKPAAASREQYF. CDR3 in DNA: TGTGCCACCAAACCCGCCGCGGCCTCAAGGGAGCAGTACTTC. The genes are TRBV10-3 and TRBJ2-7, with no clear D. This CDR3 comprises 14 residues. Per germline, CDR1 ENHRY and CDR2 SYGVKD. V was cut by 10 bases and J by 7 bases, with 23 bases left in between.

The V and J genes are TRBV15 and TRBJ2-1; D is unresolved. Germline V gene data show CDR1 as LNHNV and CDR2 as YYDKDF (reference sequence). The V and J ends lost 1 base and 3 bases respectively, with 10 bases between them. The CDR3 totals 15 residues. CDR3 sequence (DNA): TGTGCCACCAGCAGAGGCCAGGAATTCTACAATGAGCAGTTCTTC. Protein product: CATSRGQEFYNEQFF. Full variable domain (rest looked up from reference TRBV15 and TRBJ2-1): DAMVIQNPRYQVTQFGKPVTLSCSQTLNHNVMYWYQQKSSQAPKLLFHYYDKDFNNEADTPDNFQSRRPNTSFCFLDIRSPGLGDTAMYLCATSRGQEFYNEQFFGPGTRLTVL.

CDR3 DNA: TGTGCCAGCAGTGAAATAGCGGGAGGCCAAGAGACCCAGTACTTC. Translated, it gives CASSEIAGGQETQYF. The rearrangement uses TRBV2 and TRBJ2-5; TRBD2 agrees at 10 bases. Trimming cost V 2 bases and J 1 base; bases outside gene matches: 1. The length of the CDR3 is 15 residues. Germline V gene sequence: CDR1 SNHLY, CDR2 FYNNEI.

The table lists this clone with a few counts. The chain links TRBV7-3 to TRBJ1-1; D is perhaps TRBD1 (6 bases). There are 15 residues in the CDR3. Germline V gene lookup returns CDR1 SGHTA and CDR2 FQGTGA. Trimming left V 5 bases short and J 0 bases short, with 13 bases between. CDR3 sequence (DNA): TGTGCCAGCAGCCAGGGGTCCGCCATGAACACTGAAGCTTTCTTT. It is translated as CASSQGSAMNTEAFF.

The chain is built from TRBV6-5 and TRBJ2-1, with D unresolved. The V and J ends lost 5 bases and 8 bases respectively, with 7 bases between them. The germline V gene has CDR1 MNHEY and CDR2 SVGAGI. This CDR3 comprises 11 residues. The CDR3 here is CASSVNDEQFF. CDR3 sequence (DNA): TGTGCCAGCAGTGTCAATGATGAGCAGTTCTTC.

V usage is TRBV19 and J usage is TRBJ1-5; 9 bases line up with TRBD1. The germline gives CDR1 LNHDA, CDR2 SQIVND (reference sequence). This CDR3 region has 15 residues. The J segment lost 3 bases and the V segment lost 6 bases, leaving 6 bases of the junction unmatched. CDR3 sequence: CASSFGTGINQPQHF. The CDR3 nucleotides are TGTGCCAGTAGCTTTGGGACAGGGATCAATCAGCCCCAGCATTTT.

The chain combines TRBV5-4 with TRBJ2-1, with 8 bases aligning to TRBD2. The CDR3 sequence is 16 residues long. Unmatched junction bases numbered 15, after V lost 4 bases and J lost 9 bases. Germline V lookup: CDR1 SGHNT, CDR2 YYREEE (reference sequence). In nucleotides, the CDR3 is TGTGCCAGCAGCCCTGGTGGAACGGGAGGGCAGGGTGAGCAGTTCTTC. Residues: CASSPGGTGGQGEQFF.

The chain uses TRBV7-2 and TRBJ2-5; a possible D gene is TRBD1 (5 bases). Trimming cost V 1 base and J 5 bases, with 23 bases left between them. The CDR3 spans 18 residues. Germline assignment: CDR1 SGHTA and CDR2 FQGNSA. The CDR3 reads CASSLVEQPVQGAETQYF. The CDR3 DNA is TGTGCCAGCAGCTTAGTTGAGCAGCCCGTGCAAGGGGCGGAGACCCAGTACTTC.

The chain joins TRBV5-1 to TRBJ2-2; tentatively, D is TRBD2 (5 bases). From germline, CDR1 is SGHRS and CDR2 YFSETQ. The CDR3 has 16 residues. The germline V and J ends were trimmed by 0 bases and 4 bases, with 13 bases remaining between them. The CDR3 sequence: CASSLALAYGTGELFF. In DNA form, the CDR3 reads TGCGCCAGCAGCTTGGCGCTAGCCTACGGCACCGGGGAGCTGTTTTTT.

The V gene is TRBV4-3, the J gene TRBJ2-3; D is uncertain. CDR1 and CDR2 (germline): LGHNA, YSLEER. The CDR3 contains 14 residues. V lost 5 bases to trimming and J lost 0 bases, with 9 bases between them. CDR3 sequence reads: CASSSQTSTDTQYF. The CDR3 nucleotides read TGCGCCAGCAGCTCCCAGACTAGCACAGATACGCAGTATTTT.